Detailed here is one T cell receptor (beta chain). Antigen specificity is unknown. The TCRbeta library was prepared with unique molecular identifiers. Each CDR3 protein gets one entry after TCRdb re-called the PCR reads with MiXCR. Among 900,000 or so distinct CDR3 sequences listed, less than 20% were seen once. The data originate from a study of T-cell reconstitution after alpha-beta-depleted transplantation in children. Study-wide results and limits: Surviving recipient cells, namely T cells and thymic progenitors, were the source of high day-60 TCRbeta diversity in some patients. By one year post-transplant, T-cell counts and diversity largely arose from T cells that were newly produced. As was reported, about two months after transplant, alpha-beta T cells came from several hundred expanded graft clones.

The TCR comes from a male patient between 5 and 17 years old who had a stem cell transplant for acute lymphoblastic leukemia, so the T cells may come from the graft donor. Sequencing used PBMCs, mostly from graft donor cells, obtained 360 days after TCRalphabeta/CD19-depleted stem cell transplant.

CDR3 protein: CASSQLDYNEQFF. The CDR3 bases are TGTGCCAGCAGCCAACTGGACTACAATGAGCAGTTCTTC. V and J are TRBV3-1 and TRBJ2-1, with D hard to call. The V end was cut by 2 bases, the J end by 3 bases, with 5 bases between. The CDR3 spans 13 residues. Germline V CDR1 and CDR2: LGHDT, YNNKEL (reference sequence).